The 27 T cell receptor beta chains below were found in one sample sequenced in a study of T cell responses to AZD1222 COVID-19 vaccine. Clones were read by immunoSEQ multiplex PCR, and TCRdb kept only the in-frame ones, dropping some. The data show around 90,000 clones, around 91% seen once. Sequenced material: peripheral blood, taken on day 0 of MenACWY control vaccination. These receptors originate from an adult in good health.

CDR3 protein: CASRRTAPEKLFF. CDR3 in DNA: TGTGCCAGTAGAAGGACAGCCCCTGAAAAACTGTTTTTT. The rearrangement links TRBV19 to TRBJ1-4; maybe TRBD1 (6 bases). Germline lookup yields CDR1 LNHDA and CDR2 SQIVND (reference sequence). Trimming left V 6 bases short and J 7 bases short, with 12 bases between. The CDR3 extends over 13 amino acids.

The chain has TRBV25-1 and TRBJ1-1; D perhaps matches TRBD1 (5 bases). Per germline, CDR1 MGHDK and CDR2 SYGVNS. V lost 1 base, J lost 10 bases, and 16 bases lay in between. This CDR3 is built from 14 residues. CDR3 sequence reads: CASSEWGSLEGAFF. CDR3 bases: TGTGCCAGCAGTGAATGGGGCAGCCTCGAGGGAGCTTTCTTT.

The genes are TRBV27 and TRBJ2-5; 7 bases align to TRBD2. J was trimmed by 7 bases and V by 2 bases; bases with no gene match: 7. The CDR3 is made up of 14 amino acids. In germline, CDR1 is MNHEY, CDR2 SMNVEV (reference sequence). CDR3 sequence (DNA): TGTGCCAGCAGTTTAGCAGCGGGGCCAGGGACCCAGTACTTC. Residues: CASSLAAGPGTQYF.

The chain joins TRBV2 to TRBJ2-5; TRBD1 matches at 9 bases. The germline V gene encodes CDR1 SNHLY and CDR2 FYNNEI. The CDR3 runs 15 residues. V dropped 2 bases and J dropped 5; count of bases not matched to a gene: 6. The CDR3: CASSELTGGVETQYF. The CDR3 DNA sequence: TGTGCCAGCAGTGAATTAACAGGGGGCGTGGAGACCCAGTACTTC.

The gene calls are TRBV28 and TRBJ2-7, with TRBD2 as a possible D gene (5 bases). CDR3 length: 15 amino acids. The germline V gene encodes CDR1 MDHEN and CDR2 SYDVKM. Deletions cut 5 bases from V and 3 bases from J, with 17 bases between. CDR3 coding DNA: TGTGCCAGCAGTACCCGAAGGCAGCGGATCTACGAGCAGTACTTC. It translates to CASSTRRQRIYEQYF.

The rearrangement joins TRBV7-9 to TRBJ2-5, with D unresolved. Trimming left V 1 base short and J 4 bases short, with 7 bases between. The CDR3 extends over 13 amino acids. Germline lookup yields CDR1 SEHNR and CDR2 FQNEAQ (reference sequence). CDR3 nucleotides: TGTGCCAGCAGCTTAGTTGCGCGAGAGACCCAGTACTTC. Translation gives CASSLVARETQYF. Combining the CDR3 with reference TRBV7-9 and TRBJ2-5 gives the whole variable domain DTGVSQNPRHKITKRGQNVTFRCDPISEHNRLYWYRQTLGQGPEFLTYFQNEAQLEKSRLLSDRFSAERPKGSFSTLEIQRTEQGDSAMYLCASSLVARETQYFGPGTRLLVL.

The gene calls are TRBV2 and TRBJ1-3; D might be TRBD1 (5 bases). Germline-derived CDR1 and CDR2 are SNHLY and FYNNEI. The CDR3 has 14 amino acids. Trimming stripped 4 bases from V and 3 bases from J, with 10 bases between. The CDR3 region has the DNA TGTGCCAGCAGTGGGACAAACCGTGGAAACACCATATATTTT. This codes for CASSGTNRGNTIYF.

V is TRBV19 and J is TRBJ1-1; D is uncertain. V was clipped by 6 bases and J by 4 bases, with 15 bases between them. Germline assignment: CDR1 LNHDA and CDR2 SQIVND (reference sequence). CDR3 size: 14 residues. CDR3 protein: CASSWFGVATEAFF. For the CDR3, the DNA is TGTGCCAGTAGCTGGTTTGGGGTAGCCACTGAAGCTTTCTTT.

The V and J genes are TRBV18 and TRBJ1-3, with no clear D. Trimming cost V 4 bases and J 0 bases, with 7 bases left between them. Looked up from germline, CDR1 is KGHSH and CDR2 is LQKENI. The CDR3 is 14 amino acids. CDR3 nucleotides: TGTGCCAGCTCACTGACAAGCTCTGGAAACACCATATATTTT. Its protein is CASSLTSSGNTIYF.

This chain links TRBV11-3 with TRBJ2-5; D is unresolved. V lost 1 base, J lost 4 bases, and 13 bases lay in between. From germline, CDR1 is SGHNT and CDR2 YENEEA. The CDR3 length is 15 residues. DNA of the CDR3: TGTGCCAGCAGCTTAGGTCAAGGCTCGGGAGAGACCCAGTACTTC. This codes for CASSLGQGSGETQYF.

A word on this clone: At one boundary the junction diverges from the germline segment, which might be a read error. This chain joins TRBV7-9 and TRBJ1-4; the D is unclear. CDR1 is SEHNR, CDR2 FQNEAQ, per germline (reference sequence). This CDR3 region has 17 residues. The CDR3 here is CASSPGVSKTTNEKLFF. The CDR3 coding sequence is TGTGCCAGCAGCCCCGGCGTCAGCAAAACAACTAATGAAAAGCTGTTTTTT.

The V call is TRBV28, the J call TRBJ2-3; D perhaps matches TRBD1 (6 bases). Germline V gene lookup returns CDR1 MDHEN and CDR2 SYDVKM. Trimming stripped 2 bases from V and 9 bases from J, with 12 bases between. The CDR3 spans 13 residues. In DNA, the CDR3 is TGTGCCAGCAGTTTAGAGTTTCAGGGGACGCAGTATTTT. Its translation: CASSLEFQGTQYF.

J is TRBJ2-7 and V is TRBV9, with D perhaps TRBD1 or TRBD2 (6 bases each). Trimming took off 5 bases at V and 2 bases at J, with 11 bases between the two ends. Germline values: CDR1 SGDLS, CDR2 YYNGEE. The CDR3 consists of 13 residues. This CDR3 is CASSRGDTYEQYF. CDR3 in DNA: TGTGCCAGCAGTCGCGGGGACACCTACGAGCAGTACTTC.

This clone was observed a single time. The chain uses TRBV6-5 and TRBJ1-1, with a weak D call TRBD1 (5 bases). The CDR3 extends over 15 amino acids. V was clipped by 7 bases and J by 4 bases, with 19 bases between them. Germline loops: CDR1 MNHEY, CDR2 SVGAGI. CDR3 sequence reads: CASTVDGSGGTEAFF. The CDR3 nucleotides read TGTGCCAGCACCGTAGATGGCTCTGGGGGCACTGAAGCTTTCTTT.

The chain carries TRBV11-3 and TRBJ2-5; D ambiguous. V was clipped by 5 bases and J by 3 bases, with 16 bases between them. CDR1 and CDR2 from the germline V gene are SGHNT and YENEEA. The CDR3 spans 15 residues. For the CDR3, the DNA is TGTGCCAGCAGCCCGGTTGGTGCCGGAAAAGAGACCCAGTACTTC. As protein: CASSPVGAGKETQYF.

The chain combines TRBV18 with TRBJ1-1; tentative D call: TRBD1 (5 bases). Trimming cost V 3 bases and J 10 bases, with 15 bases left between them. The CDR3 is 13 residues long. The germline gives CDR1 KGHSH, CDR2 LQKENI. The CDR3, as DNA: TGTGCCAGCTCACCGGGGGAGCAGGTCACAGCTTTCTTT. It yields the protein CASSPGEQVTAFF.

The chain links TRBV5-6 to TRBJ1-1; the D is unclear. V lost 0 bases to trimming and J lost 4 bases, with 16 bases between them. This CDR3 spans 16 amino acids. Germline CDR1 SGHDT, CDR2 YYEEEE. CDR3 protein: CASSLALGNWGTEAFF. The CDR3 DNA sequence: TGTGCCAGCAGCTTGGCGCTAGGGAATTGGGGCACTGAAGCTTTCTTT. The entire variable domain, with the rest obtained from reference TRBV5-6 and TRBJ1-1, is as follows: DAGVTQSPTHLIKTRGQQVTLRCSPKSGHDTVSWYQQALGQGPQFIFQYYEEEERQRGNFPDRFSGHQFPNYSSELNVNALLLGDSALYLCASSLALGNWGTEAFFGQGTRLTVV.

The CDR3 spells CASSHGLAGGYSYNEQFF. The CDR3 nucleotides are TGTGCCAGCAGCCACGGACTAGCGGGAGGGTACTCCTACAATGAGCAGTTCTTC. The V call is TRBV11-2, the J call TRBJ2-1, with TRBD2 matching 15 bases. Trimming at V came to 5 bases and at J to 0 bases, leaving 5 bases not matched to a gene. The CDR3 extends over 18 amino acids. Germline V CDR1 and CDR2: SGHAT, FQNNGV.

The rearrangement joins TRBV6-1 to TRBJ2-1, with 9 bases fitting TRBD2. The CDR3 runs 18 residues. Germline lookup yields CDR1 MNHNS and CDR2 SASEGT. J lost 5 bases, V lost 2 bases, and 13 bases had no gene match. The CDR3 protein is CASSENRPSSGSNNEQFF. In DNA, the CDR3 is TGTGCCAGCAGTGAAAATCGACCTAGTAGCGGGAGTAACAATGAGCAGTTCTTC.

The chain uses TRBV28 and TRBJ1-2; 9 nucleotides match TRBD1. This CDR3 region has 15 residues. Looked up from germline, CDR1 is MDHEN and CDR2 is SYDVKM. The junction had 11 bases not matched to a gene; V was cut back by 4 bases and J by 8 bases. This CDR3 is CASSSGQGPRGGYTF. The CDR3 DNA reads TGTGCCAGCAGTTCGGGACAGGGTCCCCGTGGCGGCTACACCTTC.

As concerns this clone: The junction does not match germline at one end; this may be a read error. This sequence joins TRBV7-2 and TRBJ1-2, with D perhaps matching TRBD1 (6 bases). The CDR3 extends over 13 amino acids. Germline-derived CDR1 and CDR2 are SGHTA and FQGNSA. The CDR3 DNA is TGTGCCAGCAGCTTAGCCGGGACACCCCGGTGGGGCTTC. It specifies CASSLAGTPRWGF.

This chain connects TRBV11-3 to TRBJ2-3; D gene unclear. CDR3 length: 12 amino acids. V lost 5 bases and J lost 5, with 8 bases in between. Germline V lookup: CDR1 SGHNT, CDR2 YENEEA. For the CDR3, the DNA is TGTGCCAGCAGCCAAGAACGAGATACGCAGTATTTT. It translates to CASSQERDTQYF.

The chain carries TRBV18 and TRBJ1-2; no firm D call. This CDR3 has 13 amino acids. The germline CDR1 and CDR2 sequences are KGHSH and LQKENI. With 1 base removed from V and 6 bases from J, the gap between germline ends came to 9 bases. CDR3 amino acids: CASSPLTLDGYTF. Written as DNA, the CDR3 is TGTGCCAGCTCACCACTCACACTAGATGGCTACACCTTC. The full variable domain, rest sourced from reference TRBV18 and TRBJ1-2, is NAGVMQNPRHLVRRRGQEARLRCSPMKGHSHVYWYRQLPEEGLKFMVYLQKENIIDESGMPKERFSAEFPKEGPSILRIQQVVRGDSAAYFCASSPLTLDGYTFGSGTRLTVV.

The V call is TRBV6-1, the J call TRBJ1-3; the D is unclear. Trimming removed 1 base from V and 0 bases from J, with 7 bases in between. This CDR3 spans 15 amino acids. Germline V CDR1 and CDR2: MNHNS, SASEGT. The CDR3 DNA sequence: TGTGCCAGCAGTGAAGGGCATAACTCTGGAAACACCATATATTTT. Translating it yields CASSEGHNSGNTIYF.

The rearrangement uses TRBV10-1 and TRBJ1-4; no reliable D call. CDR1 WNHNN and CDR2 SYGVQD come from the germline V gene (reference sequence). There are 14 residues in the CDR3. Trimming removed 4 bases at V and 5 bases at J, with 11 bases between. The CDR3 sequence is CASSAGEGNEKLFF. Here the CDR3 DNA reads TGCGCCAGCAGTGCCGGCGAGGGCAATGAAAAACTGTTTTTT.

The chain has TRBV7-6 and TRBJ2-4; possibly TRBD1 or TRBD2 for D (5 bases each). Germline assignment: CDR1 SGHVS and CDR2 FNYEAQ. Trimming took off 0 bases at V and 8 bases at J, with 8 bases between the two ends. The CDR3 runs to 13 residues. CDR3 DNA sequence: TGTGCCAGCAGCTTAGCTACGGGGCACATTCAGTACTTC. Protein product: CASSLATGHIQYF.

The chain employs TRBV5-1 and TRBJ2-5; a weak D match, TRBD2 (6 bases). Trimming left V 0 bases short and J 5 bases short, with 14 bases between. CDR3 length: 15 amino acids. The germline V gene encodes CDR1 SGHRS and CDR2 YFSETQ. CDR3 sequence: CASSLGLAIGETQYF. As DNA, the CDR3 is TGCGCCAGCAGCTTGGGGCTAGCGATCGGGGAGACCCAGTACTTC.